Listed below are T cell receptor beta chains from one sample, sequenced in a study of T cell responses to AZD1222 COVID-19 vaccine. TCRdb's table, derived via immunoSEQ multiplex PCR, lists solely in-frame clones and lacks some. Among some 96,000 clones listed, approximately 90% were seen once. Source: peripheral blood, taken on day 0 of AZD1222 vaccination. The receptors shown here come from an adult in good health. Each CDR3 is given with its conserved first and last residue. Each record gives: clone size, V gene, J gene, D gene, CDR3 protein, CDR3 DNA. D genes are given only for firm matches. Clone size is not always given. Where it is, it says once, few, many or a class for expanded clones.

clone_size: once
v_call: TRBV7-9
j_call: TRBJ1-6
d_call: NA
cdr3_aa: CASTSGLSYNSPLHF
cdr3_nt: TGTGCCAGCACCTCTGGGCTCTCCTATAATTCACCCCTCCACTTT

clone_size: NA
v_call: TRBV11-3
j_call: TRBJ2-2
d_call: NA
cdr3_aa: CASSPPTGGSGELFF
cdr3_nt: TGTGCCAGCAGCCCCCCGACTGGAGGGAGCGGGGAGCTGTTTTTT

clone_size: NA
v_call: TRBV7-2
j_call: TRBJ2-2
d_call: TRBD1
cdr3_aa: CASSSGGAVTGELFF
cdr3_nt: TGTGCCAGCAGCTCAGGGGGCGCGGTCACCGGGGAGCTGTTTTTT

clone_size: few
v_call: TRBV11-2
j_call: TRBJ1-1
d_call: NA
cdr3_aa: CASSPWGGMNTEAFF
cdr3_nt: TGTGCCAGCAGCCCTTGGGGCGGGATGAACACTGAAGCTTTCTTT

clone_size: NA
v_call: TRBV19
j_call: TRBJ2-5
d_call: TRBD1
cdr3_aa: CASSIGSGTGGRETQYF
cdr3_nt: TGTGCCAGTAGTATAGGTTCCGGGACAGGGGGACGGGAGACCCAGTACTTC

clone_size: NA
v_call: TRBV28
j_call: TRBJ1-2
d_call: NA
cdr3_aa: CASSFVSGNYGYTF
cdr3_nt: TGTGCCAGCAGTTTTGTCTCGGGGAATTATGGCTACACCTTC

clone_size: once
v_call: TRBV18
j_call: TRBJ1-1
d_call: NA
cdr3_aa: CASSPLDGGNTEAFF
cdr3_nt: TGTGCCAGCTCACCACTGGACGGAGGAAACACTGAAGCTTTCTTT

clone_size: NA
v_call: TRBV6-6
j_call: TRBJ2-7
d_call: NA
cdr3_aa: CASRHRDEQYF
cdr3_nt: TGTGCCAGCCGCCACAGGGACGAGCAGTACTTC

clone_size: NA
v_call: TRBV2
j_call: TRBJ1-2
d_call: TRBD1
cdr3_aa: CASMGQGADYTF
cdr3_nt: TGTGCCAGCATGGGACAGGGGGCGGACTACACCTTC

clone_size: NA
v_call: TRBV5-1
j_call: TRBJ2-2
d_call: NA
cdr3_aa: CASSPGTGPNTGELFF
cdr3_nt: TGCGCCAGCAGCCCGGGGACTGGGCCAAACACCGGGGAGCTGTTTTTT

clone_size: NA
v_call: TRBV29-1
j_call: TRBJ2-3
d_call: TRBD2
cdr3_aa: CSGRSSGSTDTQYF
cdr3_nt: TGCAGCGGGAGGTCTAGCGGAAGCACAGATACGCAGTATTTT

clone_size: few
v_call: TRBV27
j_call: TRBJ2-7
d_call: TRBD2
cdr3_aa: CASRTGGDEQYF
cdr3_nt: TGTGCCAGCAGGACCGGGGGGGACGAGCAGTACTTC

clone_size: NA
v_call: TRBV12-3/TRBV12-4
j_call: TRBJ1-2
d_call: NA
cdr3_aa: CATRGNGYGYTF
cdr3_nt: TGTGCTACCAGGGGAAATGGCTATGGCTACACCTTC

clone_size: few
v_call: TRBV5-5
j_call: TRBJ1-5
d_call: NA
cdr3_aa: CASSLAPLSNQPQHF
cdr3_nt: TGTGCCAGCAGCTTGGCGCCGCTTAGCAATCAGCCCCAGCATTTT

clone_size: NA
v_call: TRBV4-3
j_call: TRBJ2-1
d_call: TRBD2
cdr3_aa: CASSQGAGGVDEQFF
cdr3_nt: TGCGCCAGCAGCCAAGGAGCGGGGGGGGTCGATGAGCAGTTCTTC

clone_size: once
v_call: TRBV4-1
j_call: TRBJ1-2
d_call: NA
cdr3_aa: CASSHWERYTF
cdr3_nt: TGCGCCAGCAGCCATTGGGAACGCTACACCTTC

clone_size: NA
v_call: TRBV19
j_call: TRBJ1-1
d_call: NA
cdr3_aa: CASRKSGGESEKGTFF
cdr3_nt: TGTGCCAGCAGAAAGAGCGGGGGCGAAAGCGAGAAGGGGACTTTCTTT

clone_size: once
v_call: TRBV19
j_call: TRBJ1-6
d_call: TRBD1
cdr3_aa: CASRHQGAESPLHF
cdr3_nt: TGTGCCAGTAGGCACCAGGGGGCTGAATCACCCCTCCACTTT

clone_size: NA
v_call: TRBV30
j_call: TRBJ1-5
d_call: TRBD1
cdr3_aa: CAWSLRTGRGSQPQHF
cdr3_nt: TGTGCCTGGAGTCTCCGGACAGGGCGCGGGTCTCAGCCCCAGCATTTT

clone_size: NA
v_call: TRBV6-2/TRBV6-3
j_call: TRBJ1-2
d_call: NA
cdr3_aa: CASSYPPHGNYGYTF
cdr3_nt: TGTGCCAGCAGTTACCCCCCTCATGGGAACTATGGCTACACCTTC

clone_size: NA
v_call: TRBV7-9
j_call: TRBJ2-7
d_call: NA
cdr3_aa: CASSLIGRFEQYF
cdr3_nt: TGTGCCAGCAGCCTAATTGGACGCTTCGAGCAGTACTTC

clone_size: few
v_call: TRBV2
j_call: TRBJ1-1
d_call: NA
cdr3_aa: CASSDSFLGAFF
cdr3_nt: TGTGCCAGCAGTGACTCTTTCTTGGGAGCTTTCTTT

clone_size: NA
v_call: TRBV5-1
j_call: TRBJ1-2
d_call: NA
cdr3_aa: CASRPLGATNYGYTF
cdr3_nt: TGCGCCAGCAGGCCCCTAGGGGCCACTAACTATGGCTACACCTTC

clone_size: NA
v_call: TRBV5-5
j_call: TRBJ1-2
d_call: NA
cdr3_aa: CASSLNVREDYGYTF
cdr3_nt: TGTGCCAGCAGCTTGAACGTCAGGGAGGACTATGGCTACACCTTC